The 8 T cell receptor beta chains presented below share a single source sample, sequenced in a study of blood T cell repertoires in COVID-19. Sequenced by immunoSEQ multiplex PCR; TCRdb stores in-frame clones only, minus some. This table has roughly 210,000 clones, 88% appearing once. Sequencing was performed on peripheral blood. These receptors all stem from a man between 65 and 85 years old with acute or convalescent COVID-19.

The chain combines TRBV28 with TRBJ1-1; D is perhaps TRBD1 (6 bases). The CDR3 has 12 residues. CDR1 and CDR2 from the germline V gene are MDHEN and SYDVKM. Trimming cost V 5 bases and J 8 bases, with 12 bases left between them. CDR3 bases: TGTGCCAGCAGTCTAAATAGGGGGGAAGCTTTCTTT. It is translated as CASSLNRGEAFF.

CDR3 sequence reads: CASSLSSVSTDTQYF. In nucleotides, the CDR3 is TGTGCCAGTAGTCTTTCGAGCGTGAGCACAGATACGCAGTATTTT. The V gene is TRBV19, the J gene TRBJ2-3; D is undetermined. Germline CDR1 reads LNHDA; CDR2 reads SQIVND (reference sequence). This CDR3 comprises 15 residues. V lost 5 bases and J 0 bases, leaving 12 bases between the germline ends.

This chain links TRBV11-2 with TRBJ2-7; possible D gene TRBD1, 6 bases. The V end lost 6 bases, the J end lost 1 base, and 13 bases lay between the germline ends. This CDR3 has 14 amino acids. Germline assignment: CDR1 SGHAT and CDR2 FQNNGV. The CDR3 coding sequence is TGTGCCAGCAGTTGGAGAGGGGGTTCCTACGAGCAGTACTTC. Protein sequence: CASSWRGGSYEQYF.

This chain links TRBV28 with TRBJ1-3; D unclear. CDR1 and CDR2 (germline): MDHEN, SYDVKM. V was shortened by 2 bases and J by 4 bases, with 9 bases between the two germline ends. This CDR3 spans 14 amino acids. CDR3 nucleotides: TGTGCCAGCAGTTTACCCTCCACAGGAAACACCATATATTTT. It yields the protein CASSLPSTGNTIYF.

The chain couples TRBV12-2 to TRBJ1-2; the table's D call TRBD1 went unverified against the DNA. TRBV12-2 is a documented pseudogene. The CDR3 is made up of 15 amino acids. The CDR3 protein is CASRLSRIGVYGYTF. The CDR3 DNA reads TGTGCAAGTCGCTTATCCCGAATAGGGGTCTATGGCTACACCTTC.

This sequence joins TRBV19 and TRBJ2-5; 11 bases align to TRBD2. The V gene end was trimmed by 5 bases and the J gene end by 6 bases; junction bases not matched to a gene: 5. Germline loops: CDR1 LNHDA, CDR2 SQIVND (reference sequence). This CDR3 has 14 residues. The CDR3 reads CASSGTSGGKTQYF. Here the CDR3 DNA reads TGTGCCAGTAGTGGGACTAGCGGTGGAAAGACCCAGTACTTC.

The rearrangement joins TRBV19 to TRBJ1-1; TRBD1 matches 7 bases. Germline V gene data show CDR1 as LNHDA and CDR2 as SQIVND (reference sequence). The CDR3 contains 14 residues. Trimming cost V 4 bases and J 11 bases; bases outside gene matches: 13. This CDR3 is CASSTSETGLLAFF. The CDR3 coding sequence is TGTGCCAGTAGTACCTCCGAGACAGGGTTACTCGCTTTCTTT. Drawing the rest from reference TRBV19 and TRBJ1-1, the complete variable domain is DGGITQSPKYLFRKEGQNVTLSCEQNLNHDAMYWYRQDPGQGLRLIYYSQIVNDFQKGDIAEGYSVSREKKESFPLTVTSAQKNPTAFYLCASSTSETGLLAFFGQGTRLTVV.

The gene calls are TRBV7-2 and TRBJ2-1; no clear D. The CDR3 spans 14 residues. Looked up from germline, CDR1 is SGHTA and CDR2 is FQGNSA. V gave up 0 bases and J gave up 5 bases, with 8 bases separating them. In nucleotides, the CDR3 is TGTGCCAGCAGCTTAGCGCGAGTCAACAATGAGCAGTTCTTC. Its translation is CASSLARVNNEQFF.